One T cell receptor beta chain is described in this entry. Its matching antigen is unknown. These data belong to a study of cytomegalovirus exposure and HLA in healthy donors. The CDR3 runs to 14 residues. The germline gives CDR1 SGHRS, CDR2 YFSETQ. Deletions cut 4 bases from V and 0 bases from J, with 11 bases between. Produced via immunoSEQ multiplex PCR; TCRdb's table is partial and in-frame only. The sample contains 100,000 to 150,000 clones, 85% to 90% of which appear only once. Study-level findings and limits: Some TCR beta chains (roughly 160 of them) were listed as cytomegalovirus-associated. In vitro checks showed that a few CMV-associated chains really do target CMV antigens. In the roughly 120 validation repertoires, a later analysis found that first-cohort TCR clusters tended to co-occur.

The V gene is TRBV5-1, the J gene TRBJ2-7, with a tentative D call TRBD1 (5 bases). This receptor was obtained from a woman aged 18 to 35 in good health and CMV-seronegative. Sequenced sample: PBMCs. The CDR3 nucleotides read TGCGCCAGCAGCCCCCTGACAGACTCCTACGAGCAGTACTTC. Its translation: CASSPLTDSYEQYF.